This record concerns one T cell receptor (beta chain) sequence. The data were obtained in a study of blood T cell repertoires in COVID-19. Assay: immunoSEQ multiplex PCR; the TCRdb copy retains only in-frame clones and omits some. The data contain some 200,000 clones, under 85% of them seen just once; the ten biggest clones take up about 6.5%. J was trimmed by 3 bases and V by 1 base; bases with no gene match: 6. CDR3 length: 16 residues. Germline assignment: CDR1 KGHSH and CDR2 LQKENI. The TCR was taken from a woman aged 40 to 55 with acute or convalescent COVID-19. The chain links TRBV18 to TRBJ1-2; 9 positions match TRBD1. Sequenced material: peripheral blood. Written as DNA, the CDR3 is TGTGCCAGCTCACCACTTTTACAGGGGGCTGACTATGGCTACACCTTC. Translation: CASSPLLQGADYGYTF.